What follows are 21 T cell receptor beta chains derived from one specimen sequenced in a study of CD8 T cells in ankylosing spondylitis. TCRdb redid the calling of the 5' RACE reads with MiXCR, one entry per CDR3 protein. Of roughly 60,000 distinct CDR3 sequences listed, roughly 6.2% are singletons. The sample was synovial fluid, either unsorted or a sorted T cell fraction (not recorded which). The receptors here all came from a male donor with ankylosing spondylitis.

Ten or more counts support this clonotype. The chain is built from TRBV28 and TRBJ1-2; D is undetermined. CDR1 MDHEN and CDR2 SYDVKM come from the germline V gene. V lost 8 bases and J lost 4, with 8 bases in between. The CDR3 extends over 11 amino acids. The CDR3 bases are TGTGCCAGCGAGGAGCCCTATGGCTACACCTTC. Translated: CASEEPYGYTF.

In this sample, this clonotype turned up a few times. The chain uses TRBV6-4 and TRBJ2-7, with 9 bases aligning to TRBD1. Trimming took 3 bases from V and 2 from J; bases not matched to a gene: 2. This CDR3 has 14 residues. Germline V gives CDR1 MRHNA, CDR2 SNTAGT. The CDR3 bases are TGTGCCAGCAGTGAACGACAGGGGGCCTACGAGCAGTACTTC. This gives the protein CASSERQGAYEQYF.

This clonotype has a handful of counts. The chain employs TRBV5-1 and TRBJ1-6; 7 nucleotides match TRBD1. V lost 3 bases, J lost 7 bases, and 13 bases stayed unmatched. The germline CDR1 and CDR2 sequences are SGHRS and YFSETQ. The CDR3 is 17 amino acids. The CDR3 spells CASSSHRGEPGNSPLHF. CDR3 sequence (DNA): TGCGCCAGCAGCTCGCACAGGGGAGAGCCGGGAAATTCACCCCTCCACTTT.

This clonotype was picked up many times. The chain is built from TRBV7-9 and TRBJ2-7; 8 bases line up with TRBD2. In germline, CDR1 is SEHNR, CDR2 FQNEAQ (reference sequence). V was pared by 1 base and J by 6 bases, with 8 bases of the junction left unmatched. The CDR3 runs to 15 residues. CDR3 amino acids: CASSLGQAGAREQYF. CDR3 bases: TGTGCCAGCAGCTTAGGTCAAGCGGGAGCACGCGAGCAGTACTTC. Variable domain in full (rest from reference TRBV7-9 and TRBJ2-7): DTGVSQNPRHKITKRGQNVTFRCDPISEHNRLYWYRQTLGQGPEFLTYFQNEAQLEKSRLLSDRFSAERPKGSFSTLEIQRTEQGDSAMYLCASSLGQAGAREQYFGPGTRLTVT.

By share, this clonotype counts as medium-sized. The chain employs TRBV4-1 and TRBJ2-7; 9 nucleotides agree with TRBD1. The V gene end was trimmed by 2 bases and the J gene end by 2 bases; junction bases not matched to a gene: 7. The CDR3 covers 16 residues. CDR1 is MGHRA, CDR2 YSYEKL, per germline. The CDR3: CASSQTGTGRTYEQYF. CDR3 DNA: TGCGCCAGCAGCCAAACCGGGACAGGGCGCACCTACGAGCAGTACTTC.

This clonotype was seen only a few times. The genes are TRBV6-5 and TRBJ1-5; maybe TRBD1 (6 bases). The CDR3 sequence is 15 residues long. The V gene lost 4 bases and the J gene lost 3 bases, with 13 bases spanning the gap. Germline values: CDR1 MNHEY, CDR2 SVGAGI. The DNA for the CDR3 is TGTGCCAGCAGTTGGACAGCGCCAAACAATCAGCCCCAGCATTTT. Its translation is CASSWTAPNNQPQHF.

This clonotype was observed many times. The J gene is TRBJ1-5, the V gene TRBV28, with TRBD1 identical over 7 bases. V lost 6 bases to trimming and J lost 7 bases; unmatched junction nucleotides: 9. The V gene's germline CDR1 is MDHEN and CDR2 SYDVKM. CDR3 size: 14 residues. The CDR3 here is CASRAGGTGQPQHF. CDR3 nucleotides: TGTGCCAGCAGGGCAGGGGGAACGGGCCAGCCCCAGCATTTT.

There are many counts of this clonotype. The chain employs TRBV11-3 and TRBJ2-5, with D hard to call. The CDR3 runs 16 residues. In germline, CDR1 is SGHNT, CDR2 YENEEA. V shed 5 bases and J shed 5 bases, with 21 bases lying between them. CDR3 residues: CASSPTRRSSGETQYF. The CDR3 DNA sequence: TGTGCCAGCAGCCCGACAAGAAGGTCATCTGGGGAGACCCAGTACTTC.

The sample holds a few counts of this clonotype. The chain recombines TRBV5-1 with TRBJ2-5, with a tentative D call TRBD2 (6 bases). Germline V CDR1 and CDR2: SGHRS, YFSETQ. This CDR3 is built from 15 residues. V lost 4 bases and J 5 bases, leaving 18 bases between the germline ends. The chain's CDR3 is CASSPRGGTEETQYF. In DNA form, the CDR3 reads TGCGCCAGCAGCCCGAGGGGCGGGACGGAGGAGACCCAGTACTTC.

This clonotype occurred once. CDR3 sequence reads: CASSRMTGSNTGELFF. CDR3 sequence (DNA): TGTGCCAGCAGCCGTATGACAGGGTCGAACACCGGGGAGCTGTTTTTT. The chain links TRBV5-5 to TRBJ2-2; TRBD1 aligns across 7 bases. Germline V lookup: CDR1 SGHKS, CDR2 YYEKEE (reference sequence). The V and J ends lost 4 bases and 0 bases, in that order; junction bases with no gene match: 6. The CDR3 spans 16 residues.

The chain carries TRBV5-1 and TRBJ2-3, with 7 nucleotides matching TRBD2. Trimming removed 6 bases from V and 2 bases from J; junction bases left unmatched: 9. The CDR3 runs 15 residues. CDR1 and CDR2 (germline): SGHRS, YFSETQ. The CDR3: CASTREGYVTDTQYF. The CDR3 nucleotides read TGCGCCAGCACAAGGGAGGGCTATGTCACAGATACGCAGTATTTT.

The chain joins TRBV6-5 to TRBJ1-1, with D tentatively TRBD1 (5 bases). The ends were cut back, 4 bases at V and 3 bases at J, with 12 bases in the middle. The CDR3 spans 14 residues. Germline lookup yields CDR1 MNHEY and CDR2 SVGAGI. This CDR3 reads CASSLAGIHTEAFF. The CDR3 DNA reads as TGTGCCAGCAGTTTGGCAGGGATCCACACTGAAGCTTTCTTT.

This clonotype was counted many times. As DNA, the CDR3 is TGCAGCATAACACAGGGAGCTGGCAATCAGCCCCAGCATTTT. This translates into CSITQGAGNQPQHF. The J gene is TRBJ1-5, the V gene TRBV29-1; a weak D match, TRBD1 (6 bases). The CDR3 extends over 14 amino acids. Per the germline V gene, CDR1 is SQVTM and CDR2 is ANQGSEA. Between the trimmed V and J ends, which lost 8 bases and 2 bases, there was a span of 16 bases.

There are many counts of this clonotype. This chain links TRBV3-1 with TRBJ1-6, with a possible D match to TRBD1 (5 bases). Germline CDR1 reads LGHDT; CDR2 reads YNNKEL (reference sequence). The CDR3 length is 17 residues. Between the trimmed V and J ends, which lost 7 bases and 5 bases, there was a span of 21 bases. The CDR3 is CASTLRIGGTDNSPLHF. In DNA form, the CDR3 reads TGTGCCAGCACCCTTAGAATCGGCGGGACGGATAATTCACCCCTCCACTTT.

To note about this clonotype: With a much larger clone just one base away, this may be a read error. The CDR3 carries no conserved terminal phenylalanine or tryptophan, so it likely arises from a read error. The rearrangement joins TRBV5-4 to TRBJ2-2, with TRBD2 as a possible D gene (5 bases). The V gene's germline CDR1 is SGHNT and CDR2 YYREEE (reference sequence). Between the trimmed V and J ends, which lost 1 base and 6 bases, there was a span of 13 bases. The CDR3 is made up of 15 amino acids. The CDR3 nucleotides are TGTGCCAGCAGCTTGAAAACTAGAGGCGCCGGGGAGCTGTTTCTT. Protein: CASSLKTRGAGELFL.

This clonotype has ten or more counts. CDR3 coding DNA: TGTGCCAGCAGCCCACTCACAGGATCCTATGGCTACACCTTC. It codes for CASSPLTGSYGYTF. This rearrangement joins TRBV7-9 to TRBJ1-2, with D perhaps TRBD1 (5 bases). The CDR3 totals 14 residues. The V gene lost 5 bases and the J gene lost 4 bases, with 14 bases spanning the gap. Germline CDR1 is SEHNR and CDR2 is FQNEAQ (reference sequence).

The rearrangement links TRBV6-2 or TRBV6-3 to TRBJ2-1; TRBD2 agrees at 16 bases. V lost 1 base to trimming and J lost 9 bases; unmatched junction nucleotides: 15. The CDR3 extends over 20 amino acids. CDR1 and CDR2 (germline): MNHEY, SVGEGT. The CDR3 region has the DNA TGTGCCAGCAGTTACTGGCCGGGACTAGCGGGAGGGCCTTTTTCCAGTGAGCAGTTCTTC. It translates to CASSYWPGLAGGPFSSEQFF.

CDR3: CAAQVRDTEAFF. In nucleotides, the CDR3 is TGTGCCGCACAGGTCAGGGACACTGAAGCTTTCTTT. The chain recombines TRBV28 with TRBJ1-1; TRBD1 might be the D (5 bases). Trimming removed 11 bases at V and 3 bases at J, with 13 bases between. The CDR3 covers 12 residues. Germline CDR1 reads MDHEN; CDR2 reads SYDVKM.

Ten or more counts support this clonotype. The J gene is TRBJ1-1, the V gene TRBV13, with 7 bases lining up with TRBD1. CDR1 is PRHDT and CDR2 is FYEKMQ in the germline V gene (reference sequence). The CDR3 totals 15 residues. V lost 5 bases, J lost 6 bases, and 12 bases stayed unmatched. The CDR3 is CASSTPVRGIAEAFF. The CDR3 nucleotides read TGTGCCAGCAGCACCCCAGTCAGGGGGATCGCTGAAGCTTTCTTT.

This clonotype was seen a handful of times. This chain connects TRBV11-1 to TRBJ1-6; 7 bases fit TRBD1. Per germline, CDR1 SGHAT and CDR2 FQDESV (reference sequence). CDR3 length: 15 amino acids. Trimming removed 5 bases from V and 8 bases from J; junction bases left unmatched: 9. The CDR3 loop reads CASSHRDRADSPLHF. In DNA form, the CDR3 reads TGTGCCAGCAGCCACCGTGACAGGGCGGATTCACCCCTCCACTTT.

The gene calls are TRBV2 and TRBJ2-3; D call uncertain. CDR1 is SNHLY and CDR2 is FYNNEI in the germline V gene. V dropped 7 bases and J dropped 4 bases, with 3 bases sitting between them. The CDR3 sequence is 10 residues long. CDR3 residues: CASMADTQYF. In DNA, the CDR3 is TGTGCCAGCATGGCAGATACGCAGTATTTT. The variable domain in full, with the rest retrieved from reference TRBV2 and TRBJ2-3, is EPEVTQTPSHQVTQMGQEVILRCVPISNHLYFYWYRQILGQKVEFLVSFYNNEISEKSEIFDDQFSVERPDGSNFTLKIRSTKLEDSAMYFCASMADTQYFGPGTRLTVL.